This T cell receptor (beta chain) was sequenced during a study of T cells in localized non-small cell lung cancer. Regarding the study as a whole: Owing to sequencing of a solitary tumor region, heterogeneity cannot be discounted.

Libraries were prepared by immunoSEQ multiplex PCR; TCRdb keeps only in-frame clonotypes and omits some of them. Among around 7,100 clones listed, 45% to 50% were seen once. There are 12 residues in the CDR3. The germline V and J ends were trimmed by 6 bases and 3 bases, with 6 bases remaining between them. Germline lookup yields CDR1 MNHGY and CDR2 SAAAGT. This clone was found a few times. Its specificity is unknown. Sequencing was performed on lymph node tissue, taken before any cancer treatment. The genes are TRBV6-8 and TRBJ1-3; no definite D call. This clonotype was sampled from a man aged 35 to 69 with stage I lung adenocarcinoma. The DNA of the CDR3 is TGTGCCAGCAGGTCGGATGGAAACACCATATATTTT. As protein: CASRSDGNTIYF.